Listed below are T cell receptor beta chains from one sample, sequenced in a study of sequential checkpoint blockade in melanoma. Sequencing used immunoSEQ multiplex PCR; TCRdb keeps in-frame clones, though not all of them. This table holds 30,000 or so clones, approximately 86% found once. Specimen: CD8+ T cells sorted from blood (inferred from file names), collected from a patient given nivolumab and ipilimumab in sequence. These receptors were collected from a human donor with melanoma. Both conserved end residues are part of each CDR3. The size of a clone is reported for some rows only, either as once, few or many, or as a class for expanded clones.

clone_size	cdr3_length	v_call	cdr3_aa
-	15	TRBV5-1	CASSLDVTGAIEAFF
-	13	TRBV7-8	CASSSGGRETQYF
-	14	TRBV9	CASSDTGALSGYTF
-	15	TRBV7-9	CASSLAQGAYNEQFF
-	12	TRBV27	CASSYDFNEQFF
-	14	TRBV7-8	CASSLDGGPETQYF
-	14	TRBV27	CASSLTEMNTEAFF
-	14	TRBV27	CASSPDRGRDTQYF
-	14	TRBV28	CASSFAGGGTEAFF
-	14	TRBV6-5	CASSYSMGLKTQYF
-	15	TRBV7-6	CASSPRTGTTYEQYF
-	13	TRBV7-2	CASSFLAYNEQFF
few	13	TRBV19	CASSVQGDNEQFF
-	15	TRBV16	CASSQSGRANQPQHF
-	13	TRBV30	CAWSWTSGETQYF
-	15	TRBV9	CASSPHRGTSYEQYF
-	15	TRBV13	CASSSEGGRSNEQFF
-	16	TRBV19	CASSPRDSHFYYGYTF
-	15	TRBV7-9	CASSLSQGSRYEQYF
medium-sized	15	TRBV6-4	CASSDSVGGTDTQYF
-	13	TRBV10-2	CATEPGITDTQYF
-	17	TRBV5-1	CASSLTHHRQDSYEQYF
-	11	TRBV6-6	CASSGVGLRNF
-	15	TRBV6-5	CASSYSMTVSYEQYF
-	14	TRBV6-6	CASTTRTGLDTQYF
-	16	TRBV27	CASSFSSGTRGYEQYF
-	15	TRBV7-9	CASSRAGGVGYEQYF